A selection of T cell receptor beta chains follows, all from one sample in a study of shared clonotypes between healthy human individuals. Sequenced by immunoSEQ multiplex PCR; TCRdb stores in-frame clones only, minus some. The table shows over 950,000 clones, with 77% occurring only once. The sample consisted of memory CD4+ T cells from PBMCs. The receptor source for this set is a man aged 18 to 29 in good health. Some clones in this sample may be carry-over from other donors' samples. The CDR3 runs from the conserved cysteine through the conserved F or W. A D gene is named only where the DNA matches it firmly. For some rows the clone size is stated as once, few or many, or as a class when expanded; others skip it.

-	14	-	TRBV10-2	TRBJ1-5	TGCGCCAGCAGTGAGGGGGGTAGCAATCAGCCCCAGCATTTT	CASSEGGSNQPQHF
few	17	-	TRBV11-2	TRBJ1-3	TGTGCCAGCAGCTTAGTACGCGGTAGCACCGGTGGAAACACCATATATTTT	CASSLVRGSTGGNTIYF
-	13	-	TRBV28	TRBJ1-2	TGTGCCAGCAGTGAACAGGGTCCCTATGGCTACACCTTC	CASSEQGPYGYTF
-	13	-	TRBV5-1	TRBJ2-3	TGCGCCAGCAGCAGACAGCCCACAGATACGCAGTATTTT	CASSRQPTDTQYF
-	13	-	TRBV6-5	TRBJ1-1	TGTGCCAGCAGTAGGGGACTGGACACTGAAGCTTTCTTT	CASSRGLDTEAFF
few	15	-	TRBV27	TRBJ1-2	TGTGCCAGCAGTTTCAACGGGGTTCCGGACTATGGCTACACCTTC	CASSFNGVPDYGYTF
-	16	-	TRBV4-2	TRBJ2-6	TGTGCCAGCAGCCAAGAGGGGGACACTGGGGCCAACGTCCTGACTTTC	CASSQEGDTGANVLTF
-	15	TRBD1	TRBV27	TRBJ1-3	TGTGCCAGCAGAAGTGGACGGGACAGGGTGAGCACCATATATTTT	CASRSGRDRVSTIYF
once	13	-	TRBV7-2	TRBJ2-1	TGTGCCAGCAGCTTAGTTAGGGGGAATGAGCAGTTCTTC	CASSLVRGNEQFF
-	14	-	TRBV5-1	TRBJ1-5	TGCGCCAGCAGCCCCGGACAGTCTGATCAGCCCCAGCATTTT	CASSPGQSDQPQHF
-	14	-	TRBV5-1	TRBJ2-3	TGCGCCAGCAGCCGCCTTTCTTATACAGATACGCAGTATTTT	CASSRLSYTDTQYF
-	18	-	TRBV11-2	TRBJ1-3	TGTGCCAGCAGCCGTACCCAACAGGGAGCTGGCCCTGGAAACACCATATATTTT	CASSRTQQGAGPGNTIYF
-	14	-	TRBV9	TRBJ2-3	TGTGCCAGCAGCGAAGGGGGAGTCTCAGATACGCAGTATTTT	CASSEGGVSDTQYF
few	18	TRBD2	TRBV4-1	TRBJ2-1	TGCGCCAGCAGCCAAGGGGGACTAGCGGGGGCCACCTACAATGAGCAGTTCTTC	CASSQGGLAGATYNEQFF
-	12	-	TRBV14	TRBJ2-7	TGTGCCAGCAGCCAAAATTGGGACGAGCAGTACTTC	CASSQNWDEQYF
once	13	-	TRBV19	TRBJ2-7	TGTGCCAGTAGTACAAGGACCTCCTACGAGCAGTACTTC	CASSTRTSYEQYF
-	15	TRBD2	TRBV11-2	TRBJ2-7	TGTGCCAGCAGCCCCCGGGCTAGCGGAGCCTACGAGCAGTACTTC	CASSPRASGAYEQYF
-	17	TRBD2	TRBV11-1	TRBJ2-1	TGTGCCAGCAGCTTAGCTTCAGGGACTAGCGGGGGCAATGAGCAGTTCTTC	CASSLASGTSGGNEQFF
-	16	TRBD1	TRBV7-3	TRBJ1-1	TGTGCCAGCAGCTTAACAGGACAGGACAGGAACACTGAAGCTTTCTTT	CASSLTGQDRNTEAFF
once	16	-	TRBV11-2	TRBJ1-3	TGTGCCAGCAGCTCTTCCGGCGATTTCTCTGGAAACACCATATATTTT	CASSSSGDFSGNTIYF
-	14	-	TRBV28	TRBJ2-5	TGTGCCAGCAGTAGCGGTGGATCCGGACAGACCCAGTACTTC	CASSSGGSGQTQYF
-	13	-	TRBV19	TRBJ2-1	TGTGCCAGTACCTTCGGCCCGGCCTATGAGCAGTTCTTC	CASTFGPAYEQFF
-	13	-	TRBV6-1	TRBJ1-2	TGTGCCAGCAGGGCTGATACGTCCGGAGGCTACACCTTC	CASRADTSGGYTF
few	13	-	TRBV14	TRBJ2-3	TGTGCCAGCAGCCAAGGAAACTGGGATACGCAGTATTTT	CASSQGNWDTQYF
-	18	-	TRBV11-2	TRBJ2-5	TGTGCCAGCAGCCTGCGACCGACGCGCGGAGGGTCCCAAGAGACCCAGTACTTC	CASSLRPTRGGSQETQYF
-	15	TRBD2	TRBV29-1	TRBJ2-5	TGCAGCGTTGAGGTCGTAGCGGGCGGCCAAGAGACCCAGTACTTC	CSVEVVAGGQETQYF
-	17	TRBD1	TRBV18	TRBJ2-2	TGTGCCAGCTCAACAACGAATACAGGGGTGGACACCGGGGAGCTGTTTTTT	CASSTTNTGVDTGELFF
-	15	-	TRBV15	TRBJ1-3	TGTGCCACCAGCAGGGGACCGAGCTCTGGAAACACCATATATTTT	CATSRGPSSGNTIYF
many	14	-	TRBV11-2	TRBJ1-5	TGTGCCAGCAGCACAGGGATGAGCAATCAGCCCCAGCATTTT	CASSTGMSNQPQHF